This is a list of T cell receptor beta chains from one sample in a study of T cell responses to AZD1222 COVID-19 vaccine. TCRdb's copy holds only in-frame clones and misses some; the assay was immunoSEQ multiplex PCR. The table records around 95,000 clones, approximately 90% of them present only once. The input for sequencing was peripheral blood, taken on day 0 of AZD1222 vaccination. Receptor source: an adult in good health. Each CDR3 is given with its conserved first and last residue. Each record gives: J gene, V gene, clone size, D gene, CDR3 DNA, CDR3 protein. The D gene is left open where the match is weak. Rows give clone size only sometimes, using once, few, many, or a class for an expanded clone.

j_gene: TRBJ2-3; v_gene: TRBV4-1; abundance: NA; d_gene: NA; CDR3nt: TGCGCCAGCAGCCAAGAAGGCACGTGGGCGGAGCCTAGCACAGATACGCAGTATTTT; CDR3aa: CASSQEGTWAEPSTDTQYF
j_gene: TRBJ2-7; v_gene: TRBV24-1; abundance: once; d_gene: NA; CDR3nt: TGTGCCACCAGTGATGCCCGACAGAACTACGAGCAGTACTTC; CDR3aa: CATSDARQNYEQYF
j_gene: TRBJ2-2; v_gene: TRBV5-6; abundance: NA; d_gene: NA; CDR3nt: TGTGCCAGCAGCTTGGTGAGTCAGGGACCTACCGGGGAGCTGTTTTTT; CDR3aa: CASSLVSQGPTGELFF
j_gene: TRBJ1-5; v_gene: TRBV28; abundance: NA; d_gene: NA; CDR3nt: TGTGCCAGCAGTTTAGTGGCAGGGATGGGCCAGCCCCAGCATTTT; CDR3aa: CASSLVAGMGQPQHF
j_gene: TRBJ1-2; v_gene: TRBV6-6; abundance: NA; d_gene: NA; CDR3nt: TGTGCCAGCAGTTACTATGCGGGACATCGTGACGGCTACACCTTC; CDR3aa: CASSYYAGHRDGYTF
j_gene: TRBJ1-2; v_gene: TRBV9; abundance: NA; d_gene: TRBD1; CDR3nt: TGTGCCAGCAGCGTTAGTCAAAGCCCTCCAGGGGGCGGCTATGGCTACACCTTC; CDR3aa: CASSVSQSPPGGGYGYTF
j_gene: TRBJ2-7; v_gene: TRBV7-2; abundance: few; d_gene: NA; CDR3nt: TGTGCCAGCAGCTTAGGGGCCGGGGGCTCCTCCGAGCAGTACTTC; CDR3aa: CASSLGAGGSSEQYF
j_gene: TRBJ2-3; v_gene: TRBV19; abundance: NA; d_gene: NA; CDR3nt: TGTGCCAGTAGTCTGGGACCGTCGGCAGATACGCAGTATTTT; CDR3aa: CASSLGPSADTQYF
j_gene: TRBJ1-3; v_gene: TRBV4-1; abundance: NA; d_gene: TRBD1; CDR3nt: TGCGCCAGCAGCCAACCTAAACAGGGGAGCTCTGGAAACACCATATATTTT; CDR3aa: CASSQPKQGSSGNTIYF
j_gene: TRBJ2-7; v_gene: TRBV20-1; abundance: NA; d_gene: NA; CDR3nt: TGCAGTGCGCGACAGCTTTACGAGCAGTACTTC; CDR3aa: CSARQLYEQYF